These T cell receptor beta chains were read from a single sample in a study of blood T cell repertoires in COVID-19. Only in-frame clones appear in the TCRdb table, and some are missing; sequencing was by immunoSEQ multiplex PCR. Counted here are more than 300,000 clones, approximately 82% occurring once; the ten biggest clones make up 1% to 1.5%. The sequenced sample was peripheral blood. All receptors come from a woman in her fifties or sixties with acute or convalescent COVID-19. The CDR3 runs from the conserved cysteine through the conserved F or W. The D gene is left open where the match is weak.

>TRBJ2-5|TRBD1|TRBV7-3
CASSPTGTGGVETQYF
>TRBJ2-1|NA|TRBV11-2
CASSRLGGTSSYNEQFF
>TRBJ2-1|NA|TRBV6-2/TRBV6-3
CASSQTSYNEQFF
>TRBJ2-2|NA|TRBV4-1
CASGGTPKAGELFF
>TRBJ2-2|TRBD2|TRBV7-9
CASSFPGGRDTGELFF
>TRBJ2-7|TRBD1|TRBV7-9
CASSLQGEEQYF
>TRBJ2-7|NA|TRBV19
CASSVRGADYEQYF
>TRBJ2-2|NA|TRBV5-1
CASSLDSPNTGELFF
>TRBJ1-2|TRBD1|TRBV7-2
CASSPMDRDINTF
>TRBJ2-3|TRBD1|TRBV24-1
CATSDLGPIGQGSTDTQYF
>TRBJ1-5|NA|TRBV12-2
CASRLGGDRGNQPQHF
>TRBJ1-1|NA|TRBV5-6
CASSWGQNTEAFF
>TRBJ1-5|TRBD1|TRBV6-1
CASSDGQGHQPQHF
>TRBJ1-2|TRBD1|TRBV19
CASSIDLRTGSNYGYTF
>TRBJ2-2|NA|TRBV6-1
CASSEALPPVSRELFF
>TRBJ1-1|NA|TRBV5-4
CASSQQSMNTEAFF
>TRBJ1-2|TRBD1|TRBV9
CASSPGQGVSYTF
>TRBJ1-2|TRBD1|TRBV13
CASSYTSYRGSDYGYTF
>TRBJ1-4|NA|TRBV12-5
CASGPATNEKLFF
>TRBJ2-5|NA|TRBV7-6
CASSPLETQYF
>TRBJ1-1|NA|TRBV3-1/TRBV3-2
CASSQEGSTEAFF
>TRBJ1-2|NA|TRBV6-1
CASSAPSRRGNYGYTF
>TRBJ1-1|NA|TRBV6-6
CASSYIQVTEAFF
>TRBJ2-1|TRBD1|TRBV11-2
CASSTYRGREYNEQFF
>TRBJ2-2|TRBD1|TRBV24-1
CATSEFPGQSGELFF
>TRBJ1-2|TRBD1|TRBV25-1
CASSDFGQGDGYTF